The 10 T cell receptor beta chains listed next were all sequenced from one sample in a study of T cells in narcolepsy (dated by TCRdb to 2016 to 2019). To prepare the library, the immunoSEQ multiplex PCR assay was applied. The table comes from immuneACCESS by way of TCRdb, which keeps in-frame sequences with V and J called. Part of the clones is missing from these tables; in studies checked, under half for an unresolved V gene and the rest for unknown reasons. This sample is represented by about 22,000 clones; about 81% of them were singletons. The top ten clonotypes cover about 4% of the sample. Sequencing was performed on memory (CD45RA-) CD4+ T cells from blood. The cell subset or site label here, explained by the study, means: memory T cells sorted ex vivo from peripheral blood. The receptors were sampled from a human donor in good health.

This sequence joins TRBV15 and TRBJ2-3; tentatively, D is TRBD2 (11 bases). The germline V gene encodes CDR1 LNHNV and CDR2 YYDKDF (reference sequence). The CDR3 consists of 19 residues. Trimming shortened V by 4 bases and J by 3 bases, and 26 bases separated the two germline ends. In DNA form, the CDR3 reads TGTGCCACCAGCATCGGACAGGGGGGGACTAGCGGCGGTACAGATACGCAGTATTTT. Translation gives CATSIGQGGTSGGTDTQYF.

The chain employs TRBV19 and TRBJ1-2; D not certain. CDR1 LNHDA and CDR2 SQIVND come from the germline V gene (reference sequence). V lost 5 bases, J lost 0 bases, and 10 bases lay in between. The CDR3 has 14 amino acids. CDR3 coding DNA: TGTGCCAGTAGTCCCGACATAGCTAACTATGGCTACACCTTC. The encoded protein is CASSPDIANYGYTF. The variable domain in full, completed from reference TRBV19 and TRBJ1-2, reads DGGITQSPKYLFRKEGQNVTLSCEQNLNHDAMYWYRQDPGQGLRLIYYSQIVNDFQKGDIAEGYSVSREKKESFPLTVTSAQKNPTAFYLCASSPDIANYGYTFGSGTRLTVV.

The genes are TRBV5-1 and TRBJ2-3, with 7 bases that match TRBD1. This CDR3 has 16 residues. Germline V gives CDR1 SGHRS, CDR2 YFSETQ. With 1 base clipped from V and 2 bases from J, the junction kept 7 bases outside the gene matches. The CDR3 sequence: CASSLLSGTVTDTQYF. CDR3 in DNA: TGCGCCAGCAGCTTGTTATCCGGGACAGTCACAGATACGCAGTATTTT.

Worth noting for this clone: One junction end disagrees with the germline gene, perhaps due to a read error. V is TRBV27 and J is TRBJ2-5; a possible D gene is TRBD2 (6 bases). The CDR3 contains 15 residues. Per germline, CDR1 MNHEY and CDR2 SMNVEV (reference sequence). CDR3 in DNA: TGTGCCAGCAGTTTATCTGGGACTCGACAAGGGACCCAGTACTTC. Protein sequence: CASSLSGTRQGTQYF.

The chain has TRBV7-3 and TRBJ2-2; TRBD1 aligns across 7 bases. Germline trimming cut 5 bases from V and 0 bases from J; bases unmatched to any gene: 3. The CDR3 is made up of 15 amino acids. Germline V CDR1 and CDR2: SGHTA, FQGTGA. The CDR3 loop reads CASSPGQSNTGELFF. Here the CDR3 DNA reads TGTGCCAGCAGCCCGGGACAGTCGAACACCGGGGAGCTGTTTTTT.

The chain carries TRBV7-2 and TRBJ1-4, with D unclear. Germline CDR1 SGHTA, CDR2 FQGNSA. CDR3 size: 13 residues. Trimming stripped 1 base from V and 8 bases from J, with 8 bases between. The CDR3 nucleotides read TGTGCCAGCAGCTTAGGCTCTGGCGAAAAACTGTTTTTT. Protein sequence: CASSLGSGEKLFF.

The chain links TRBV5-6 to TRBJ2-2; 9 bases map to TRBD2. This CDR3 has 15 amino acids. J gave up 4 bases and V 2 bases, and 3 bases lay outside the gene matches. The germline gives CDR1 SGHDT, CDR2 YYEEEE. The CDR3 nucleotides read TGTGCCAGCAGCTTAGGACTAGCGAGCACCGGGGAGCTGTTTTTT. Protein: CASSLGLASTGELFF.

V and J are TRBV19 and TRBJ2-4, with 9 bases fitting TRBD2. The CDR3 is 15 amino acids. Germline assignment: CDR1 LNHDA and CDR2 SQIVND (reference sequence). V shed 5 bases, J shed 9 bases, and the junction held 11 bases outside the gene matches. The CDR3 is CASSLAGSPLGIQYF. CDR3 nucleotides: TGTGCCAGTAGTCTAGCGGGGAGTCCCTTGGGCATTCAGTACTTC.

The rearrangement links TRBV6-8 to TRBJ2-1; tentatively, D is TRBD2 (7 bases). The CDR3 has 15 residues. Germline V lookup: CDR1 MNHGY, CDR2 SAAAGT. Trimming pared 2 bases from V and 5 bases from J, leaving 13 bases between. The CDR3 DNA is TGTGCCAGCAGTTACGGGGGGGCAGTCCACAATGAGCAGTTCTTC. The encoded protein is CASSYGGAVHNEQFF.

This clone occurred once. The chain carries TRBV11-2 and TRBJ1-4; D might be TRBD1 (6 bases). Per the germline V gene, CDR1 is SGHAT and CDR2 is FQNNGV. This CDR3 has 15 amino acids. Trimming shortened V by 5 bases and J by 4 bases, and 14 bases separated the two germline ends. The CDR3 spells CASSTGGLGNEKLFF. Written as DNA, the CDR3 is TGTGCCAGCAGCACTGGGGGGCTCGGTAATGAAAAACTGTTTTTT.